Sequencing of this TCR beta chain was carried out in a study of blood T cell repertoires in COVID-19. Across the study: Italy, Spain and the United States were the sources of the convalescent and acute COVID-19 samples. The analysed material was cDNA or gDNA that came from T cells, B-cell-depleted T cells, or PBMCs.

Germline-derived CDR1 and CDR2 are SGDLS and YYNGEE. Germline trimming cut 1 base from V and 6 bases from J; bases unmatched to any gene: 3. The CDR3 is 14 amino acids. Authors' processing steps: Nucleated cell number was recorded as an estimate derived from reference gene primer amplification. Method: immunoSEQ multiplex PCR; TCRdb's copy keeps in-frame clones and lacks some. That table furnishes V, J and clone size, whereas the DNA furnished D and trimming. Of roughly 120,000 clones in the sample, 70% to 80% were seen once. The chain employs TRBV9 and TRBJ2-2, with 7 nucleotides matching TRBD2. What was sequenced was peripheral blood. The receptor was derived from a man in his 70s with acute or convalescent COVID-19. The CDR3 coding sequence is TGTGCCAGCAGCGTAAGGCGGGAGCCCGGGGAGCTGTTTTTT. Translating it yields CASSVRREPGELFF.